This T cell receptor (beta chain) was sequenced in a study of T-cell memory formation after mild COVID-19. TCRdb ran MiXCR on the 5' RACE reads and lists one entry per CDR3 protein. This sample has fewer than 90,000 distinct CDR3 sequences, with 9.5% to 15% found just once. The specimen was PBMCs or a T cell subset sorted from them (not recorded which). This clonotype was sampled from a man aged 18 to 29 who had mild COVID-19 (a few samples of this study predate the infection). Cell type and time point are not known.

In DNA form, the CDR3 reads TGTGCCAGCAGCGCCATGGAGGTCGACCTCACAGATACGCAGTATTTT. It yields the protein CASSAMEVDLTDTQYF. The genes are TRBV9 and TRBJ2-3; tentative D call: TRBD2 (5 bases). Trimming left V 3 bases short and J 2 bases short, with 16 bases between. Germline values: CDR1 SGDLS, CDR2 YYNGEE. CDR3 length: 16 residues.